One T cell receptor beta chain is described in this entry. Its antigen is as yet unknown. Sequenced by immunoSEQ multiplex PCR; TCRdb stores in-frame clones only, minus some. This table holds approximately 110,000 clones, around 87% found once. This sample is part of a study of T cell responses to AZD1222 COVID-19 vaccine. Study-level information: Second-dose schedules of about 4 or about 12 weeks were combined. Overall study findings and caveats: Donors were chiefly white British, with a greater number of females, and clonal diversity was perhaps underestimated.

From germline, CDR1 is MGHRA and CDR2 YSYEKL. The CDR3 is made up of 16 amino acids. V was pared by 1 base and J by 4 bases, with 9 bases of the junction left unmatched. The starting material was peripheral blood, obtained on day 0 of AZD1222 vaccination. The rearrangement joins TRBV4-1 to TRBJ2-7; 8 bases are shared with TRBD1. The source of this sequence is an adult in good health. CDR3 amino acids: CASSQGRTQGVYEQYF. The DNA of the CDR3 is TGCGCCAGCAGCCAAGGTCGAACACAGGGGGTTTACGAGCAGTACTTC.